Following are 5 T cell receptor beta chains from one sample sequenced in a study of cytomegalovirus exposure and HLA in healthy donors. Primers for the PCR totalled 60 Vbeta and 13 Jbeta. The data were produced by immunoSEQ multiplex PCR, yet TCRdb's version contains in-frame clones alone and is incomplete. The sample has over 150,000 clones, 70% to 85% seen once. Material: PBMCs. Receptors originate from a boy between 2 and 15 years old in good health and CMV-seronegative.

The CDR3 spells CATSRDRGYEAFF. CDR3 nucleotide sequence: TGTGCCACCAGCAGAGATAGGGGATATGAAGCTTTCTTT. This chain uses TRBV15 with TRBJ1-1, with D possibly TRBD1 on 5 matching bases. V shed 0 bases and J shed 7 bases, with 9 bases lying between them. This CDR3 is 13 amino acids long. Germline CDR1 LNHNV, CDR2 YYDKDF (reference sequence).

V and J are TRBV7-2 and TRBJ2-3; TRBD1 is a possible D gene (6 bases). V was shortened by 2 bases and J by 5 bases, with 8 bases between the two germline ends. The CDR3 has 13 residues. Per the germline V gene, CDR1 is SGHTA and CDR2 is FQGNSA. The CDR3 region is CASSLQGIDTQYF. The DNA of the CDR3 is TGTGCCAGCAGCTTACAGGGGATAGATACGCAGTATTTT.

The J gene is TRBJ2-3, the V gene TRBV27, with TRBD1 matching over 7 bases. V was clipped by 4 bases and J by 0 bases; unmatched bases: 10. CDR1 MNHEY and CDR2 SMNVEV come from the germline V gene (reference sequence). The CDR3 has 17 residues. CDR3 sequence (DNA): TGTGCCAGCAGTTCGGGACAGTTGGCCGCTAGCACAGATACGCAGTATTTT. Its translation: CASSSGQLAASTDTQYF.

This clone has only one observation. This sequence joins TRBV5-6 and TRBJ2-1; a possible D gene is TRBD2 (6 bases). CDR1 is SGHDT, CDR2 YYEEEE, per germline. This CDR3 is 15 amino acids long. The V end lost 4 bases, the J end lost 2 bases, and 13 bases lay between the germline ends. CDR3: CASSMAGLPYNEQFF. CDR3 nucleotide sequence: TGTGCCAGCAGCATGGCGGGACTCCCCTACAATGAGCAGTTCTTC.

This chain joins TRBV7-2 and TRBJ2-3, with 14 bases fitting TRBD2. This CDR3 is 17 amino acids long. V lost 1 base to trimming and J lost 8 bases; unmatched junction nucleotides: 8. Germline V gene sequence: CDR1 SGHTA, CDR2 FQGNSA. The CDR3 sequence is CASSLGLAGGPEGTQYF. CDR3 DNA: TGTGCCAGCAGCTTAGGACTAGCGGGGGGGCCGGAAGGTACGCAGTATTTT.